These 22 T cell receptor beta chains were all obtained from the same sample, sequenced in a study of blood T cell repertoires in COVID-19. Clones were sequenced by immunoSEQ multiplex PCR, and TCRdb holds only the in-frame ones, with some missing. Of some 150,000 clones in the sample, around 90% were seen once. The sample was peripheral blood. Receptors originate from a woman aged 45-59 years with acute or convalescent COVID-19.

In its sample, this clone was seen many times. The genes are TRBV30 and TRBJ1-6; 8 nucleotides match TRBD1. Trimming cost V 2 bases and J 7 bases; bases outside gene matches: 10. Germline V gives CDR1 GTSNPN, CDR2 SVGIG (reference sequence). The CDR3 length is 16 residues. CDR3 region: CAWSLNGQGGNSPLHF. The CDR3 DNA follows: TGTGCCTGGAGTCTGAACGGACAGGGCGGAAATTCACCCCTCCACTTT.

The gene calls are TRBV4-3 and TRBJ2-1; 7 bases are a match to TRBD1. CDR1 LGHNA and CDR2 YSLEER come from the germline V gene. The CDR3 has 15 residues. The V and J ends lost 1 base and 3 bases, in that order; junction bases with no gene match: 3. Here the CDR3 DNA reads TGCGCCAGCAGCCAAGCCGCAGGGGGCTACAATGAGCAGTTCTTC. Translated: CASSQAAGGYNEQFF.

The V gene is TRBV19, the J gene TRBJ1-2, with D possibly matching TRBD1 (6 bases). Trimming took off 6 bases at V and 0 bases at J, with 17 bases between the two ends. This CDR3 region has 16 residues. Germline V CDR1 and CDR2: LNHDA, SQIVND (reference sequence). For the CDR3, the DNA is TGTGCCAGTAGGACAGCCAGGGGAAGGGCTAACTATGGCTACACCTTC. This codes for CASRTARGRANYGYTF.

The chain employs TRBV7-9 and TRBJ2-1; tentatively, D is TRBD2 (5 bases). The CDR3 is 16 amino acids. CDR1 is SEHNR and CDR2 is FQNEAQ in the germline V gene (reference sequence). The ends were cut back, 0 bases at V and 5 bases at J, with 14 bases in the middle. CDR3 DNA sequence: TGTGCCAGCAGCTTAGCGAGCGGCGGACCAGACAATGAGCAGTTCTTC. Translating gives CASSLASGGPDNEQFF. Full variable domain (rest looked up from reference TRBV7-9 and TRBJ2-1): DTGVSQNPRHKITKRGQNVTFRCDPISEHNRLYWYRQTLGQGPEFLTYFQNEAQLEKSRLLSDRFSAERPKGSFSTLEIQRTEQGDSAMYLCASSLASGGPDNEQFFGPGTRLTVL.

The CDR3 protein is CASSVVGGALDEQFF. DNA of the CDR3: TGTGCCAGCAGCGTAGTGGGGGGGGCCCTCGATGAGCAGTTCTTC. V and J are TRBV9 and TRBJ2-1; D perhaps matches TRBD2 (7 bases). V lost 0 bases and J 8 bases, leaving 15 bases between the germline ends. The CDR3 spans 15 residues. From germline, CDR1 is SGDLS and CDR2 YYNGEE.

The chain employs TRBV6-5 and TRBJ2-1; 14 nucleotides line up with TRBD2. CDR3 length equals 13 residues. The J segment lost 11 bases and the V segment lost 6 bases, leaving 3 bases of the junction unmatched. Germline assignment: CDR1 MNHEY and CDR2 SVGAGI. CDR3 in amino acids: CASRGLAGGQQFF. CDR3 sequence (DNA): TGTGCCAGCAGAGGACTAGCGGGGGGCCAGCAGTTCTTC.

The chain combines TRBV18 with TRBJ1-1; no clear D gene. V lost 3 bases and J lost 2, with 10 bases in between. Germline V gene data show CDR1 as KGHSH and CDR2 as LQKENI. There are 14 residues in the CDR3. The CDR3 loop reads CASSPRDTNTEAFF. Written as DNA, the CDR3 is TGTGCCAGCTCACCCCGCGACACAAACACTGAAGCTTTCTTT.

This clone was detected only once. The rearrangement uses TRBV6-5 and TRBJ2-5, with TRBD2 identical over 12 bases. Germline assignment: CDR1 MNHEY and CDR2 SVGAGI. V was pared by 4 bases and J by 5 bases, with 8 bases of the junction left unmatched. CDR3 length equals 16 residues. This CDR3 is CASSFLRTSGVETQYF. The CDR3 DNA follows: TGTGCCAGCAGTTTCCTAAGGACTAGCGGGGTCGAGACCCAGTACTTC.

The chain joins TRBV7-9 to TRBJ2-7; 11 nucleotides match TRBD2. J gave up 4 bases and V 3 bases, and 11 bases lay outside the gene matches. Germline assignment: CDR1 SEHNR and CDR2 FQNEAQ (reference sequence). The CDR3 loop spans 17 amino acids. CDR3 nucleotide sequence: TGTGCCAGCAGCTTGGCTTCCCGTAGCGGGAGGGTGTACGAGCAGTACTTC. Protein product: CASSLASRSGRVYEQYF.

The chain employs TRBV10-3 and TRBJ1-6, with TRBD1 matching over 8 bases. The germline gives CDR1 ENHRY, CDR2 SYGVKD. V lost 8 bases, J lost 6 bases, and 6 bases stayed unmatched. The CDR3 has 14 residues. CDR3 in DNA: TGTGCCATCGGCCCGGACAGGGCTAATTCACCCCTCCACTTT. It is translated as CAIGPDRANSPLHF.

The J gene is TRBJ1-1, the V gene TRBV6-2 or TRBV6-3, with D perhaps TRBD1 (6 bases). The CDR3 runs to 18 residues. V dropped 4 bases and J dropped 2 bases, with 23 bases sitting between them. Germline V CDR1 and CDR2: MNHEY, SVGEGT. This chain's CDR3 is CASSSLRAGARINTEAFF. As DNA, the CDR3 is TGTGCCAGCAGTTCCCTTCGGGCAGGGGCCAGGATTAACACTGAAGCTTTCTTT.

The J gene is TRBJ1-6, the V gene TRBV5-5, with TRBD1 as a possible D gene (6 bases). CDR3 length: 16 residues. V was trimmed by 4 bases and J by 6 bases, leaving 17 bases between them. Germline lookup yields CDR1 SGHKS and CDR2 YYEKEE (reference sequence). CDR3 bases: TGTGCCAGCAGCCTAAGACCAGGGGAGAGTAATTCACCCCTCCACTTT. It translates to CASSLRPGESNSPLHF.

The V call is TRBV11-3, the J call TRBJ2-2; TRBD1 might be the D (5 bases). CDR1 and CDR2 from the germline V gene are SGHNT and YENEEA. The CDR3 has 17 amino acids. Trimming pared 5 bases from V and 1 base from J, leaving 17 bases between. CDR3 nucleotides: TGTGCCAGCAGCAACTCCTATGAGGACATGAACACCGGGGAGCTGTTTTTT. It translates to CASSNSYEDMNTGELFF.

V is TRBV6-5 and J is TRBJ1-6; 7 bases map to TRBD1. Germline CDR1 MNHEY, CDR2 SVGAGI. The trim removed 7 bases at V and 8 bases at J, leaving 8 bases unmatched. The CDR3 runs to 14 residues. CDR3 in amino acids: CASNPGQTYSPLHF. The CDR3 nucleotides read TGTGCCAGCAACCCGGGACAGACGTATTCACCCCTCCACTTT.

This rearrangement joins TRBV5-1 to TRBJ1-6, with D maybe TRBD1 (5 bases). Germline V gives CDR1 SGHRS, CDR2 YFSETQ. The germline V and J ends were trimmed by 4 bases and 8 bases, with 13 bases remaining between them. This CDR3 has 14 amino acids. CDR3 nucleotide sequence: TGCGCCAGCAGCATGGGACTATACGATTCACCCCTCCACTTT. Amino acids: CASSMGLYDSPLHF.

This chain connects TRBV11-3 to TRBJ2-5; D is possibly TRBD2 (6 bases). This CDR3 has 17 residues. Germline CDR1 is SGHNT and CDR2 is YENEEA. The V end was cut by 0 bases, the J end by 2 bases, with 16 bases between. CDR3 residues: CASSLDSRVEGQETQYF. CDR3 bases: TGTGCCAGCAGCTTAGATTCTAGGGTGGAGGGTCAAGAGACCCAGTACTTC. Full variable domain (rest looked up from reference TRBV11-3 and TRBJ2-5): EAGVVQSPRYKIIEKKQPVAFWCNPISGHNTLYWYLQNLGQGPELLIRYENEEAVDDSQLPKDRFSAERLKGVDSTLKIQPAELGDSAVYLCASSLDSRVEGQETQYFGPGTRLLVL.

V usage is TRBV7-2 and J usage is TRBJ2-2; 9 bases align to TRBD2. The V gene's germline CDR1 is SGHTA and CDR2 FQGNSA. Germline trimming cut 6 bases from V and 4 bases from J; bases unmatched to any gene: 9. This CDR3 is 16 amino acids long. The CDR3 coding sequence is TGTGCCAGCAGACCGTTAGCGGGAGAAGGCACCGGGGAGCTGTTTTTT. Residues: CASRPLAGEGTGELFF.

The chain is built from TRBV10-3 and TRBJ1-5; tentative D call: TRBD1 (6 bases). Trimming stripped 3 bases from V and 5 bases from J, with 14 bases between. The length of the CDR3 is 15 residues. The germline V gene encodes CDR1 ENHRY and CDR2 SYGVKD. In nucleotides, the CDR3 is TGTGCCATCAGTGAAACAACAGGGAGAGATCAGCCCCAGCATTTT. It specifies CAISETTGRDQPQHF.

The V and J genes are TRBV27 and TRBJ1-1; D unresolved. In germline, CDR1 is MNHEY, CDR2 SMNVEV (reference sequence). Trimming removed 5 bases at V and 5 bases at J, with 12 bases between. This CDR3 has 13 residues. CDR3 sequence: CASSPHGGTEAFF. In DNA, the CDR3 is TGTGCCAGCAGTCCCCACGGAGGAACTGAAGCTTTCTTT.

The rearrangement links TRBV5-8 to TRBJ1-4; D may be TRBD1 (6 bases). The V gene lost 6 bases and the J gene lost 6 bases, with 12 bases spanning the gap. The CDR3 covers 13 residues. Per germline, CDR1 SGHTS and CDR2 YDEGEE. CDR3: CASTPDSHEKLFF. As DNA, the CDR3 is TGTGCCAGCACCCCGGACAGTCATGAAAAACTGTTTTTT.

The gene calls are TRBV19 and TRBJ1-2; 7 positions agree with TRBD1. With V trimmed by 3 bases and J by 8 bases, 3 bases remained unmatched. CDR3 length: 12 residues. Germline lookup yields CDR1 LNHDA and CDR2 SQIVND (reference sequence). In DNA, the CDR3 is TGTGCCAGTAGTATCAGAGGGGGCGGCTACACCTTC. Protein product: CASSIRGGGYTF.

J is TRBJ1-2 and V is TRBV27, with a weak D call TRBD1 (6 bases). V dropped 5 bases and J dropped 7 bases, with 17 bases sitting between them. This CDR3 has 14 residues. Germline CDR1 reads MNHEY; CDR2 reads SMNVEV (reference sequence). The CDR3 sequence is CASSPDQGSTGYTF. The CDR3, as DNA: TGTGCCAGCAGTCCCGACCAGGGGAGCACTGGCTACACCTTC.